These 10 T cell receptor beta chains were all obtained from the same sample, sequenced in a study of cytomegalovirus exposure and HLA in healthy donors. PCR involved 60 Vbeta and 13 Jbeta primers. Profiled with immunoSEQ multiplex PCR; TCRdb holds only in-frame clones, not every one. The sample has some 130,000 clones; 80% to 90% are singletons. The specimen sequenced was PBMCs. These receptors were collected from a male donor in good health and CMV-seropositive.

CDR3 DNA sequence: TGCGCCAGCAGCTTGGCCGGAGTGAGGGAGCAGTACTTC. Translating it yields CASSLAGVREQYF. The chain links TRBV5-1 to TRBJ2-7; D gene uncertain. CDR1 is SGHRS, CDR2 YFSETQ, per germline. Trimming left V 0 bases short and J 7 bases short, with 11 bases between. This CDR3 is 13 amino acids long.

The chain couples TRBV27 to TRBJ2-1, with 9 bases aligning to TRBD2. The CDR3 is 18 amino acids. Germline values: CDR1 MNHEY, CDR2 SMNVEV (reference sequence). J gave up 1 base and V 7 bases, and 14 bases lay outside the gene matches. This chain's CDR3 is CASKYAGGIGESYNEQFF. CDR3 coding DNA: TGTGCCAGCAAATACGCGGGGGGGATAGGTGAGTCCTACAATGAGCAGTTCTTC.

V is TRBV19 and J is TRBJ2-7, with 10 bases fitting TRBD2. V was pared by 2 bases and J by 6 bases, with 1 base of the junction left unmatched. From germline, CDR1 is LNHDA and CDR2 SQIVND (reference sequence). The CDR3 totals 13 residues. The CDR3 sequence is CASSIIAGGEQYF. The CDR3 bases are TGTGCCAGTAGTATAATAGCGGGGGGCGAGCAGTACTTC. The full variable domain, its missing parts supplied by reference TRBV19 and TRBJ2-7, is DGGITQSPKYLFRKEGQNVTLSCEQNLNHDAMYWYRQDPGQGLRLIYYSQIVNDFQKGDIAEGYSVSREKKESFPLTVTSAQKNPTAFYLCASSIIAGGEQYFGPGTRLTVT.

V usage is TRBV4-1 and J usage is TRBJ2-1, with 9 bases aligning to TRBD2. Germline lookup yields CDR1 MGHRA and CDR2 YSYEKL. This CDR3 region has 15 residues. V was clipped by 4 bases and J by 9 bases; unmatched bases: 10. The CDR3 nucleotides are TGCGCCAGCAGCCTCGGCATAGCGGGAGTGGTTGAGCAGTTCTTC. Amino acids: CASSLGIAGVVEQFF.

The chain joins TRBV4-3 to TRBJ1-2; the D gene is possibly TRBD1 (6 bases). Germline loops: CDR1 LGHNA, CDR2 YSLEER. The CDR3 totals 13 residues. Trimming pared 3 bases from V and 7 bases from J, leaving 12 bases between. The CDR3 nucleotides read TGCGCCAGCAGCCAGGCCGGGACAACTGGCTACACCTTC. This gives the protein CASSQAGTTGYTF.

The chain links TRBV28 to TRBJ2-7; no reliable D call. The CDR3 sequence is 14 residues long. V lost 5 bases, J lost 4 bases, and 15 bases lay in between. Germline-derived CDR1 and CDR2 are MDHEN and SYDVKM. The CDR3 protein is CASSKDGRTYEQYF. The CDR3 DNA reads TGTGCCAGCAGTAAAGATGGTCGTACATACGAGCAGTACTTC. Complete variable domain (other parts from reference TRBV28 and TRBJ2-7): DVKVTQSSRYLVKRTGEKVFLECVQDMDHENMFWYRQDPGLGLRLIYFSYDVKMKEKGDIPEGYSVSREKKERFSLILESASTNQTSMYLCASSKDGRTYEQYFGPGTRLTVT.

The chain combines TRBV5-6 with TRBJ2-2, with TRBD2 matching over 8 bases. Trimming took 4 bases from V and 0 from J; bases not matched to a gene: 5. Germline CDR1 is SGHDT and CDR2 is YYEEEE. There are 16 residues in the CDR3. CDR3 sequence reads: CASSPATSANTGELFF. CDR3 bases: TGTGCCAGCAGCCCCGCGACTAGCGCGAACACCGGGGAGCTGTTTTTT.

This clone was seen a handful of times. This chain uses TRBV6-5 with TRBJ2-1; 7 bases align to TRBD2. Germline trimming cut 7 bases from V and 7 bases from J; bases unmatched to any gene: 7. Germline V gene sequence: CDR1 MNHEY, CDR2 SVGAGI. This CDR3 contains 13 residues. This chain's CDR3 is CASTRESSNEQFF. DNA of the CDR3: TGTGCCAGCACGCGGGAGAGCTCGAATGAGCAGTTCTTC.

V usage is TRBV7-9 and J usage is TRBJ2-1; D is uncertain. The CDR3 runs 13 residues. Germline CDR1 is SEHNR and CDR2 is FQNEAQ (reference sequence). V dropped 10 bases and J dropped 2 bases, with 12 bases sitting between them. CDR3 in amino acids: CATPPLTYNEQFF. The CDR3 coding sequence is TGTGCCACCCCCCCCCTAACCTACAATGAGCAGTTCTTC.

The chain employs TRBV7-9 and TRBJ1-2, with D perhaps TRBD1 (6 bases). The CDR3 consists of 19 residues. V lost 1 base and J 3 bases, leaving 24 bases between the germline ends. Germline V gene lookup returns CDR1 SEHNR and CDR2 FQNEAQ (reference sequence). The CDR3 sequence is CASSLGSSNREWDYYGYTF. For the CDR3, the DNA is TGTGCCAGCAGCTTAGGGTCATCAAACAGGGAGTGGGATTACTATGGCTACACCTTC.